This TCR beta chain was obtained from a study of identical twins' blood T cells (dated by TCRdb to the early 2010s). Looking at the study overall: The approximately 12 libraries, six for the alpha chain and six for the beta chain, together yielded around 52 million Illumina reads. The study compared TCR alpha and beta chain repertoires of three pairs of monozygous twins using next-generation sequencing to assess genetic influence on repertoire formation.

Trimming accounts for 10 bases at V and 0 bases at J, while the number of junction bases matched to no gene is 6. The germline V gene supplies CDR1 ENHRY and CDR2 SYGVKD. The CDR3 goes from the cysteine to the phenylalanine over 14 residues. Of the read, only the CDR3 DNA is kept; its 42 bases are in frame from base 1. A few counts support this clonotype. Its target antigen remains unknown. Qualities for individual bases were not recorded, and no much larger clone is one base off. What the work shows at the level of the full study, not this receptor alone: How many CDR3 clonotypes two donors shared depended mainly on the product of their cloneset sizes, and the twins did not clearly stray from this trend. The study stated that the proposed role of the TCRalpha J segment in MHC recognition during thymic selection needs to be validated by independent studies. Because the twins were raised together, environmental influences could not be ruled out as an explanation for the similarity between twins. Twin pairs were reported to be markedly more alike in V gene usage than unrelated donors were, even when looking at non-selected out-of-frame TCRbeta clonotypes. Among the most abundant TCRbeta clonotypes, every donor shared more CDR3 sequences with her own twin than with unrelated donors.

Donors were six healthy women forming three monozygous twin pairs. All three twin pairs had been raised together and were thought likely to have encountered the same vaccines and infectious agents. TCR cDNA libraries were prepared from RNA that was isolated from peripheral blood mononuclear cells. Library method: 5' RACE. Sequencing was performed on an Illumina Genome Analyzer IIx. RNA-based TCR cDNA libraries were prepared by a previously described protocol with several modifications. To prevent cross-contamination, sample-specific barcodes were added to both ends of each TCR cDNA library during cDNA synthesis and amplification. The authors' pipeline ran thus. Between about 90,000 and nearly 550,000 clonotypes were identified per individual, with about 2.2 to 3.6 million CDR3-containing reads per library. Reads with improper barcode index combinations were discarded, and clonesets were then built for each library with the MiTCR software. While assembling CDR3 clonotypes, MiTCR filtered or rescued low-quality reads and corrected PCR and sequencing errors. Artificial out-of-frame clonotypes were mapped to in-frame sequences, with one indel allowed in the CDR3, and then removed. Similarity in V and J gene usage between donors was calculated as the Jensen-Shannon divergence divided by the mean entropy. TCRdb reworked the public reads: Q25 trimming with fastp, MiXCR clone assembly, productive beta chains retained. Merged by CDR3 protein, the rows form single entries marked with the most common genes and DNA. TCRdb's processing, not the authors' own work, is the source of the V and J calls. The sample profile shows fewer than 450,000 distinct CDR3 sequences; over 25% of them were found once. Together, the top ten hold roughly 6.1% of the sample.

The specimen was PBMCs. Recombination connected TRBV10-3 to TRBJ2-1; 7 bases in the middle match TRBD2. The receptor was isolated from a woman between 18 and 49 years old in good health. The CDR3 reads CATHPGGSYNEQFF. Read as DNA, the sequence is TGTGCCACCCACCCGGGGGGCTCCTACAATGAGCAGTTCTTC.